This T cell receptor (beta chain) was obtained from a study of blood T cell repertoires in COVID-19. Study as a whole: PBMCs, B-cell-depleted T cells, or T cells were the source of the cDNA or gDNA that made up the material.

Sequenced by immunoSEQ multiplex PCR; TCRdb stores in-frame clones only, minus some. Of around 300,000 clones listed, around nine tenths are singletons. Grouping used clinical history reported by participants in a survey and questionnaire. Two negative PCRs, clearance, or symptom resolution had been documented for recovered Cohort 3 donors. V lost 0 bases and J 2 bases, leaving 12 bases between the germline ends. The CDR3 is 15 amino acids. Looked up from germline, CDR1 is SGDLS and CDR2 is YYNGEE. This TCR came from a woman aged 25 to 39 who had recovered from COVID-19. The sequenced sample consisted of PBMCs or T cells enriched from blood (not recorded which). V usage is TRBV9 and J usage is TRBJ2-7; D gene uncertain. The CDR3 is CASSVGGTETYEQYF. The CDR3 DNA reads TGTGCCAGCAGCGTAGGTGGCACCGAAACCTACGAGCAGTACTTC.